This note documents a single T cell receptor (beta chain) sequence. The data were produced by immunoSEQ multiplex PCR, yet TCRdb's version contains in-frame clones alone and is incomplete. Of about 350,000 clones listed, 88% are singletons. The data are from a study of Ad26.COV2.S vaccination and SARS-CoV-2 variants. Study-level background: Participant was drawn from the COV1001 Ad26.COV2.S trial arm. Once or twice, 56 days apart, Ad26.COV2.S was delivered intramuscularly.

CDR3 length: 15 residues. V was cut by 4 bases and J by 0 bases, with 10 bases left in between. Germline V gene data show CDR1 as MDHEN and CDR2 as SYDVKM. Specified treatment: roughly 20 received Ad26.COV2.S at low or high dose, single or two shots; a few received placebo; per-sample allocation not given. Samples analyzed were those drawn on day 63 after the first vaccine or placebo injection. This Boston cohort included adults aged 18-55 years. The sequencing used peripheral blood, collected in a trial of Ad26.COV2.S vaccine versus placebo. The rearrangement links TRBV28 to TRBJ1-5; D is unclear. This clonotype was sampled from a person aged 18-65 years who received the Ad26.COV2.S COVID-19 vaccine or a placebo. CDR3 DNA sequence: TGTGCCAGCAGTTCTACTGAAGATAGCAATCAGCCCCAGCATTTT. It yields the protein CASSSTEDSNQPQHF. Filled out from reference TRBV28 and TRBJ1-5, the complete variable domain reads DVKVTQSSRYLVKRTGEKVFLECVQDMDHENMFWYRQDPGLGLRLIYFSYDVKMKEKGDIPEGYSVSREKKERFSLILESASTNQTSMYLCASSSTEDSNQPQHFGDGTRLSIL.